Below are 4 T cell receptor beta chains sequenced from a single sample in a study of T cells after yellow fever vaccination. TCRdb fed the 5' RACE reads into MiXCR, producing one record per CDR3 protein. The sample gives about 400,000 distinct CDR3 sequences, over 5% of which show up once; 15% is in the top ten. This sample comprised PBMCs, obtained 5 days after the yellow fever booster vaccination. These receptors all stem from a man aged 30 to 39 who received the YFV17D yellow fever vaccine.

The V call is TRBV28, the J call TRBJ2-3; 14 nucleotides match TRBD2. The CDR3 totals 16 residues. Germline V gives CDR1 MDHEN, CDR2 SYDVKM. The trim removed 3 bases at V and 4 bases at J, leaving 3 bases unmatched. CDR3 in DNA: TGTGCCAGCAGTTTGACTAGCGGGAGGGTCGCAGATACGCAGTATTTT. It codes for CASSLTSGRVADTQYF. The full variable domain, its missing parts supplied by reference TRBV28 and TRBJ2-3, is DVKVTQSSRYLVKRTGEKVFLECVQDMDHENMFWYRQDPGLGLRLIYFSYDVKMKEKGDIPEGYSVSREKKERFSLILESASTNQTSMYLCASSLTSGRVADTQYFGPGTRLTVL.

The CDR3 nucleotides are TGTGCCAGCAGTACCGGACAGGGCAGTACTGAAGCTTTCTTT. Translated, it gives CASSTGQGSTEAFF. The gene calls are TRBV6-1 and TRBJ1-1, with TRBD1 matching over 8 bases. Germline V gene sequence: CDR1 MNHNS, CDR2 SASEGT. The V and J ends lost 5 bases and 5 bases, in that order; junction bases with no gene match: 7. The CDR3 sequence is 14 residues long.

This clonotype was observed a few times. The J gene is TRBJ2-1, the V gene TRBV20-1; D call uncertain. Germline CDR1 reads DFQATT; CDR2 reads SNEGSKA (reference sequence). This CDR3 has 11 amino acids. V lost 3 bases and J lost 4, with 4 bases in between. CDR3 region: CSASVYNEQFF. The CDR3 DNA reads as TGCAGTGCTAGCGTTTACAATGAGCAGTTCTTC.

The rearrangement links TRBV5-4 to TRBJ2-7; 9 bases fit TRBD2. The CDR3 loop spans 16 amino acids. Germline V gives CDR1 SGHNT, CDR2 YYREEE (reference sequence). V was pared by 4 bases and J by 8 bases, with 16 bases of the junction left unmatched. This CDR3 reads CASSPGLSGSVDKQYF. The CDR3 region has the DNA TGTGCCAGCAGCCCTGGGCTTAGCGGGAGTGTGGACAAGCAGTACTTC.